The 19 T cell receptor beta chains presented below share a single source sample, sequenced in a study of blood T cell repertoires in COVID-19. The protocol was immunoSEQ multiplex PCR, while the TCRdb copy is restricted to in-frame clones and leaves out a portion. This sample has around 170,000 clones; roughly 77% occur once, and the top ten carry approximately 6.2%. What was sequenced was peripheral blood. The receptors were gathered from a man in his 70s with active or convalescent COVID-19.

V is TRBV6-1 and J is TRBJ1-2; the D gene is possibly TRBD1 (6 bases). CDR3 size: 18 residues. CDR1 and CDR2 from the germline V gene are MNHNS and SASEGT. The V end was cut by 2 bases, the J end by 6 bases, with 25 bases between. CDR3 sequence reads: CASSESTGSYTIVDGYTF. In DNA form, the CDR3 reads TGTGCCAGCAGTGAAAGCACAGGGTCTTACACGATAGTGGATGGCTACACCTTC.

J is TRBJ2-2 and V is TRBV18, with TRBD1 identical over 9 bases. V lost 2 bases, J lost 4 bases, and 5 bases stayed unmatched. The CDR3 has 16 amino acids. Germline loops: CDR1 KGHSH, CDR2 LQKENI. The CDR3 is CASSPVQGALTGELFF. The CDR3 region has the DNA TGTGCCAGCTCACCAGTACAGGGGGCGCTCACCGGGGAGCTGTTTTTT.

This clone was picked up one time. This chain links TRBV5-1 with TRBJ2-2; D is possibly TRBD2 (6 bases). The CDR3 spans 15 residues. Germline CDR1 SGHRS, CDR2 YFSETQ. V dropped 4 bases and J dropped 0 bases, with 10 bases sitting between them. CDR3: CASSVGGANTGELFF. The CDR3 region has the DNA TGCGCCAGCAGCGTGGGGGGAGCGAACACCGGGGAGCTGTTTTTT.

This sequence joins TRBV23-1 and TRBJ2-2, with TRBD2 identical over 8 bases. TRBV23-1 is known as an ORF, though its function is uncertain. CDR3 length equals 18 residues. V trimming: 3 bases; J trimming: 5 bases; junction bases outside the gene matches: 14. For the CDR3, the DNA is TGCGCCAGCAGTCACGGTCCAGCGGGGGCCCCACCAACCGGGGAGCTGTTTTTT. It encodes CASSHGPAGAPPTGELFF.

The chain combines TRBV11-2 with TRBJ2-5, with 9 nucleotides matching TRBD2. CDR3 length: 15 amino acids. After removal of 4 bases from V and 5 bases from J, the junction contained 8 bases not matched to a gene. CDR1 is SGHAT, CDR2 FQNNGV, per germline. CDR3 coding DNA: TGTGCCAGCAGCTCACTTAGCGGGAGAGGGGAGACCCAGTACTTC. Its protein product is CASSSLSGRGETQYF.

The J gene is TRBJ2-3, the V gene TRBV7-3; 11 bases are a match to TRBD2. With 3 bases clipped from V and 5 bases from J, the junction kept 4 bases outside the gene matches. Germline assignment: CDR1 SGHTA and CDR2 FQGTGA. The CDR3 has 15 residues. CDR3 bases: TGTGCCAGCAGCTTGTTAGCGGGAGGGCAAGATACGCAGTATTTT. The encoded protein is CASSLLAGGQDTQYF.

This clone was observed a single time. The V and J genes are TRBV11-2 and TRBJ1-2; 11 bases fit TRBD1. This CDR3 contains 16 residues. CDR1 is SGHAT and CDR2 is FQNNGV in the germline V gene. Losses at the gene ends were 2 bases for V and 5 bases for J; bases not matched to a gene: 7. The CDR3 coding sequence is TGTGCCAGCAGCTTAAGGACAGGGGGCATCCATTATGGCTACACCTTC. This sequence encodes CASSLRTGGIHYGYTF.

This clone was counted a single time. The CDR3 here is CASSVQGPTEAFF. The CDR3 coding sequence is TGTGCCAGCAGCGTACAGGGTCCCACTGAAGCTTTCTTT. The chain carries TRBV7-8 and TRBJ1-1, with a possible D match to TRBD1 (6 bases). V lost 5 bases, J lost 4 bases, and 11 bases lay in between. Germline lookup yields CDR1 SGHVS and CDR2 FQNEAQ. The CDR3 has 13 amino acids.

The chain couples TRBV18 to TRBJ2-1; D possibly corresponds to TRBD2 (6 bases). Trimming cost V 6 bases and J 5 bases, with 11 bases left between them. CDR1 is KGHSH and CDR2 is LQKENI in the germline V gene. CDR3 length: 13 amino acids. CDR3 sequence: CASSQRANNEQFF. CDR3 nucleotide sequence: TGTGCCAGCTCTCAGCGGGCTAACAATGAGCAGTTCTTC.

The chain carries TRBV6-2 or TRBV6-3 and TRBJ2-1, with 8 bases lining up with TRBD2. CDR1 and CDR2 (germline): MNHEY, SVGEGT. This CDR3 has 17 amino acids. The ends lost 5 bases at V and 6 bases at J; junction bases unmatched: 15. The CDR3 loop is CASSPLGAGEIGNEQFF. The CDR3 nucleotides are TGTGCCAGCAGTCCGCTGGGAGCGGGAGAGATTGGCAATGAGCAGTTCTTC.

This clone was observed a single time. The gene calls are TRBV3-1 (or the pseudogene TRBV3-2) and TRBJ2-1; D is possibly TRBD2 (5 bases). CDR1 is LGHDT and CDR2 is YNNKEL in the germline V gene (reference sequence). Trimming removed 0 bases at V and 9 bases at J, with 18 bases between. CDR3 length equals 16 residues. For the CDR3, the DNA is TGTGCCAGCAGCCAAGATCCTAGGCTAGCCTCGGGTGAGCAGTTCTTC. It codes for CASSQDPRLASGEQFF.

This chain joins TRBV21-1 and TRBJ1-1; no check of the table's D call, TRBD1, against the DNA was made. TRBV21-1 is given as a pseudogene. There are 15 residues in the CDR3. The CDR3 coding sequence is TGTGCCAGCAGCACTAGCCAGGGGGCGATCACTGAAGCTTTCTTT. Translated, it gives CASSTSQGAITEAFF.

In its sample, this clone was seen a few times. The chain is built from TRBV7-9 and TRBJ1-6; weak D call: TRBD1 (5 bases). The CDR3 totals 15 residues. V was trimmed by 5 bases and J by 10 bases, leaving 18 bases between them. Germline CDR1 is SEHNR and CDR2 is FQNEAQ (reference sequence). CDR3 in amino acids: CASSLLVGVGSPLHF. The CDR3, as DNA: TGTGCCAGCAGCCTTCTCGTAGGGGTAGGATCACCCCTCCACTTT.

DNA for the CDR3: TGTGCCAGCAGTTATTCCACGGGTGGCGCAGGGTTTTATCAGCCCCAGCATTTT. Protein product: CASSYSTGGAGFYQPQHF. J is TRBJ1-5 and V is TRBV6-2 or TRBV6-3, with a possible D match to TRBD1 (5 bases). Deletions cut 3 bases from V and 5 bases from J, with 23 bases between. The CDR3 is 18 amino acids. Germline CDR1 and CDR2: MNHEY and SVGEGT.

This chain links TRBV19 with TRBJ1-2, with TRBD1 as a possible D gene (5 bases). V was clipped by 4 bases and J by 6 bases, with 15 bases between them. Germline lookup yields CDR1 LNHDA and CDR2 SQIVND (reference sequence). The CDR3 has 14 amino acids. CDR3 amino acids: CASSNQGSVDGYTF. The CDR3 nucleotides are TGTGCCAGTAGTAATCAGGGTAGTGTGGATGGCTACACCTTC.

CDR3 protein: CASSYSSSGQYEQYF. The CDR3 DNA follows: TGTGCCAGCAGTTACTCGTCTTCGGGACAGTACGAGCAGTACTTC. The rearrangement uses TRBV6-5 and TRBJ2-7, with 7 bases identical to TRBD1. V shed 0 bases and J 4 bases; nucleotides not matched to a gene: 6. This CDR3 is 15 amino acids long. Germline V gene data show CDR1 as MNHEY and CDR2 as SVGAGI.

As regards this clone: The same CDR3 is also encoded by other DNA sequences in this sample. V and J are TRBV19 and TRBJ2-7; 12 positions match TRBD1. V trimming: 4 bases; J trimming: 3 bases; junction bases outside the gene matches: 4. This CDR3 has 15 amino acids. CDR1 and CDR2 (germline): LNHDA, SQIVND (reference sequence). CDR3 protein: CASSTGTGGLYEQYF. DNA of the CDR3: TGTGCCAGTAGTACCGGGACAGGGGGCCTCTACGAGCAGTACTTC.

The chain uses TRBV2 and TRBJ2-2, with TRBD1 matching over 7 bases. CDR1 is SNHLY, CDR2 FYNNEI, per germline. With V trimmed by 1 base and J by 4 bases, 3 bases remained unmatched. The CDR3 has 15 residues. CDR3 bases: TGTGCCAGCAGTGAAGTGGGACAGCTCACCGGGGAGCTGTTTTTT. It is translated as CASSEVGQLTGELFF. Full variable domain (missing parts from reference TRBV2 and TRBJ2-2): EPEVTQTPSHQVTQMGQEVILRCVPISNHLYFYWYRQILGQKVEFLVSFYNNEISEKSEIFDDQFSVERPDGSNFTLKIRSTKLEDSAMYFCASSEVGQLTGELFFGEGSRLTVL.

This chain links TRBV2 with TRBJ2-1, with D possibly matching TRBD2 (6 bases). The V gene's germline CDR1 is SNHLY and CDR2 FYNNEI. The CDR3 consists of 13 residues. V lost 7 bases and J lost 5, with 12 bases in between. The CDR3 DNA reads TGTGCCAGCACCCGACTAGGCAACAATGAGCAGTTCTTC. Residues: CASTRLGNNEQFF.